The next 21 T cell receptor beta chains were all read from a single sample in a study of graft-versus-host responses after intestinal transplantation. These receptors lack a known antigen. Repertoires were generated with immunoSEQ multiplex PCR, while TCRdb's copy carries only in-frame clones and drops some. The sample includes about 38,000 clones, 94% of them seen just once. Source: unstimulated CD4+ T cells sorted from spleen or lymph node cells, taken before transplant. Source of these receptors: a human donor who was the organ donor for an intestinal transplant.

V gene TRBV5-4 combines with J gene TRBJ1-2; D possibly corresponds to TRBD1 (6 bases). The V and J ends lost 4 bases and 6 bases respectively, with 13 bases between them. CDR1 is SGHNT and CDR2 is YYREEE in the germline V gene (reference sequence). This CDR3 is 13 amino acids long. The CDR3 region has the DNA TGTGCCAGCAGCCCCCGGGGGGGCGATGGCTACACCTTC. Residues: CASSPRGGDGYTF.

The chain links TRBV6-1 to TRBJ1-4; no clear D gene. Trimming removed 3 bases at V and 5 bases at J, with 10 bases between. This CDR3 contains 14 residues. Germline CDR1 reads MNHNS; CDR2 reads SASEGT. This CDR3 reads CASSEGRLNEKLFF. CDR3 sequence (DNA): TGTGCCAGCAGTGAGGGCAGGTTAAATGAAAAACTGTTTTTT.

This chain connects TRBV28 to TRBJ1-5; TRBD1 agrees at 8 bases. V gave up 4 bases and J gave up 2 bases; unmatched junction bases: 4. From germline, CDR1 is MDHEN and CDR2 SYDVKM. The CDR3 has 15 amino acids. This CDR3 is CASSYPGQGNQPQHF. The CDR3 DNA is TGTGCCAGCAGTTACCCGGGACAGGGCAATCAGCCCCAGCATTTT. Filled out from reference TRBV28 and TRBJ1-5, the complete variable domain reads DVKVTQSSRYLVKRTGEKVFLECVQDMDHENMFWYRQDPGLGLRLIYFSYDVKMKEKGDIPEGYSVSREKKERFSLILESASTNQTSMYLCASSYPGQGNQPQHFGDGTRLSIL.

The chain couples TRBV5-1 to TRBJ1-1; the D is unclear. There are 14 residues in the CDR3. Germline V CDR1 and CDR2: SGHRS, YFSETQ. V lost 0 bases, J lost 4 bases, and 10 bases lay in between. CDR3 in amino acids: CASSLGGVITEAFF. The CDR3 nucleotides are TGCGCCAGCAGCTTGGGTGGGGTGATCACTGAAGCTTTCTTT.

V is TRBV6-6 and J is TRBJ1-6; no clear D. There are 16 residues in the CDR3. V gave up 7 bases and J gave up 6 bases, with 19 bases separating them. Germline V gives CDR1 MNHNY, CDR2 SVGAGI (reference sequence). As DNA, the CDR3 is TGTGCCAGCACCAAACCAGGTCCAGAGCTTAATTCACCCCTCCACTTT. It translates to CASTKPGPELNSPLHF.

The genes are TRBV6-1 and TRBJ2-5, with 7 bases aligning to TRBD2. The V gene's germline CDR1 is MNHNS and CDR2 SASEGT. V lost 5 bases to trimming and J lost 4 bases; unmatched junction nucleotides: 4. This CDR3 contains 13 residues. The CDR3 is CASSPTSLETQYF. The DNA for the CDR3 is TGTGCCAGCAGTCCGACTAGCTTAGAGACCCAGTACTTC.

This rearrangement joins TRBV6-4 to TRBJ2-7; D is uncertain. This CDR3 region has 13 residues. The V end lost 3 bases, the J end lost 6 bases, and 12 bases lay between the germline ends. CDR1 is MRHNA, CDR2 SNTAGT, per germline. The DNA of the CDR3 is TGTGCCAGCAGTGAGGTATCTAGTAGCGAGCAGTACTTC. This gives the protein CASSEVSSSEQYF.

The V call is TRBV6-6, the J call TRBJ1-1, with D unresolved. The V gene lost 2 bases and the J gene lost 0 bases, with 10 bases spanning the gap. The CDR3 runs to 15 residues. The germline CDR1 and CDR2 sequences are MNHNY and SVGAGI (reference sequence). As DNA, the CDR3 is TGTGCCAGCAGTTACGGTCGGGTCATGAACACTGAAGCTTTCTTT. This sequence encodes CASSYGRVMNTEAFF.

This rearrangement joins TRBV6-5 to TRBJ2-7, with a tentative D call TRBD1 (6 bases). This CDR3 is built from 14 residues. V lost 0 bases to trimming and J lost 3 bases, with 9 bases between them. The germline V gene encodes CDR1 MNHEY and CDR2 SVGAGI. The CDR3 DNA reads TGTGCCAGCAGTTACTCGGGACATTTCTACGAGCAGTACTTC. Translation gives CASSYSGHFYEQYF.

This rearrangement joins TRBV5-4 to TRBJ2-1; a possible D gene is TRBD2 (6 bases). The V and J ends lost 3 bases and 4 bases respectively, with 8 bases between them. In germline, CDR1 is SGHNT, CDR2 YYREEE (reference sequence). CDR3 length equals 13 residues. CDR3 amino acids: CASSSGGYNEQFF. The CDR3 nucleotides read TGTGCCAGCAGCTCCGGGGGATACAATGAGCAGTTCTTC.

CDR3 sequence: CASSPDRLTDTQYF. Written as DNA, the CDR3 is TGTGCCAGCAGTCCGGACAGGCTCACAGATACGCAGTATTTT. The rearrangement links TRBV5-4 to TRBJ2-3; the match to TRBD1 covers 7 bases. V was pared by 5 bases and J by 2 bases, with 5 bases of the junction left unmatched. Germline V gene data show CDR1 as SGHNT and CDR2 as YYREEE (reference sequence). CDR3 size: 14 residues.

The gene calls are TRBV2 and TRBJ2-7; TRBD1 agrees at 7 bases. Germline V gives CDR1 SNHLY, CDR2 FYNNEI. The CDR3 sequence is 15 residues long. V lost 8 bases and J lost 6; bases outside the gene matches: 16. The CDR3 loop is CASGSFTDRAGEQYF. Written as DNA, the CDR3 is TGTGCCAGCGGGAGCTTTACCGACAGGGCCGGCGAGCAGTACTTC.

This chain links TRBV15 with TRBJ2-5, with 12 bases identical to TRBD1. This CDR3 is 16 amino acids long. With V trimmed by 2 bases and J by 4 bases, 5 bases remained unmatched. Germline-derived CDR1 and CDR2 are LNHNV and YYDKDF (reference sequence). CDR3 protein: CATSRWDRGQGETQYF. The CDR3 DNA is TGTGCCACCAGCAGATGGGACAGGGGGCAGGGAGAGACCCAGTACTTC.

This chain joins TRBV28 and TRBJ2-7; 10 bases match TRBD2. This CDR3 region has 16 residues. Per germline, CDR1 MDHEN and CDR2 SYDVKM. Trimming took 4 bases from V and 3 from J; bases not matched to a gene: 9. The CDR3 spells CASSSTIAGGFYEQYF. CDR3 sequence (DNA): TGTGCCAGCAGTTCTACAATAGCGGGGGGTTTCTACGAGCAGTACTTC.

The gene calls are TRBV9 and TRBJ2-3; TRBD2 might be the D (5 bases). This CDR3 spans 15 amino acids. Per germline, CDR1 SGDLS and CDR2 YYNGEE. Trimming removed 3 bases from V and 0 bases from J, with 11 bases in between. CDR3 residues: CASSARWTSTDTQYF. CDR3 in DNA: TGTGCCAGCAGCGCGCGGTGGACTAGCACAGATACGCAGTATTTT.

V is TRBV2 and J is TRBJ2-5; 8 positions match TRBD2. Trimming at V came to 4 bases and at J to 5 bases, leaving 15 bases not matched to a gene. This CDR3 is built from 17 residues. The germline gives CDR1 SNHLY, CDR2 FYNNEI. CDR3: CASSALGGGGSGETQYF. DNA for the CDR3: TGTGCCAGCAGTGCCCTTGGGGGCGGGGGGAGCGGCGAGACCCAGTACTTC.

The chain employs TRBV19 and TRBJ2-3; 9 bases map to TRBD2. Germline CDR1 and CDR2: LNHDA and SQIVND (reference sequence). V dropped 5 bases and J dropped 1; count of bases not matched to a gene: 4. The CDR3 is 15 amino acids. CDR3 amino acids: CASSGTSRGTDTQYF. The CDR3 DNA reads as TGTGCCAGTAGTGGGACTAGCCGTGGCACAGATACGCAGTATTTT.

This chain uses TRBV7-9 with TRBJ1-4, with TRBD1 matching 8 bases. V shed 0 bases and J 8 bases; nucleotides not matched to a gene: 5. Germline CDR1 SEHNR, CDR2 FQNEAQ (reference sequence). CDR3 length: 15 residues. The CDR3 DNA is TGTGCCAGCAGCTTAGCGCAGGGGGCTCAGGAAAAACTGTTTTTT. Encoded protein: CASSLAQGAQEKLFF. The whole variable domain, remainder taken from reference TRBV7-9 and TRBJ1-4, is DTGVSQNPRHKITKRGQNVTFRCDPISEHNRLYWYRQTLGQGPEFLTYFQNEAQLEKSRLLSDRFSAERPKGSFSTLEIQRTEQGDSAMYLCASSLAQGAQEKLFFGSGTQLSVL.

The CDR3 loop is CASSEMGGGANEQFF. CDR3 DNA sequence: TGTGCCAGCAGTGAAATGGGTGGGGGGGCCAATGAGCAGTTCTTC. The V and J genes are TRBV6-1 and TRBJ2-1; D might be TRBD2 (7 bases). V was cut by 2 bases and J by 6 bases, with 14 bases left in between. Per the germline V gene, CDR1 is MNHNS and CDR2 is SASEGT. CDR3 length: 15 amino acids.

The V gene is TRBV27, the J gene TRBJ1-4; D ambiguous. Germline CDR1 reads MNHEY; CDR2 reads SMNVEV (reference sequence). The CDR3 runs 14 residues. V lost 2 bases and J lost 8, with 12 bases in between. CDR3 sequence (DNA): TGTGCCAGCAGTTTAAAGGGAAGCGTAGAAAAACTGTTTTTT. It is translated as CASSLKGSVEKLFF.

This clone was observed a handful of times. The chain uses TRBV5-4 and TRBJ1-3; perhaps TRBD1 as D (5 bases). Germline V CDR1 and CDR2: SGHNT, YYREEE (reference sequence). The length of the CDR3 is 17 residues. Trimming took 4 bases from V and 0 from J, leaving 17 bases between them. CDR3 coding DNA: TGTGCCAGCAGCGGCGGGGCCAGGCCCAACTCTGGAAACACCATATATTTT. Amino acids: CASSGGARPNSGNTIYF.